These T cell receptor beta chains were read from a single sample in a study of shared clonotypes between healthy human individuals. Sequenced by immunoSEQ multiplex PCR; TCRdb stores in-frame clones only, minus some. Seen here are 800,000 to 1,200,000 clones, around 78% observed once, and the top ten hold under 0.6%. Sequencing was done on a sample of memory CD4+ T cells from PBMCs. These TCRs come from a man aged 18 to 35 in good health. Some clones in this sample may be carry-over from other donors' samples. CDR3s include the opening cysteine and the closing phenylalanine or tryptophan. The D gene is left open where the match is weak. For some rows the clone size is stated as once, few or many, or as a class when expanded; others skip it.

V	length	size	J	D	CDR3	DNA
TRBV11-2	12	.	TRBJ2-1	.	CASSLGKGEQFF	TGTGCCAGCAGCTTAGGGAAGGGGGAGCAGTTCTTC
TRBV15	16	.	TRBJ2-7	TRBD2	CATSLPSGLAGDEQYF	TGTGCCACCTCCCTCCCTTCGGGACTAGCGGGAGACGAGCAGTACTTC
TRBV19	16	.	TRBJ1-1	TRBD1	CASSARDRGGVTEAFF	TGTGCCAGTAGTGCCCGGGACAGGGGAGGAGTCACTGAAGCTTTCTTT
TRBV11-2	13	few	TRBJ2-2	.	CASSYTEAGELFF	TGTGCCAGCAGCTATACAGAGGCCGGGGAGCTGTTTTTT
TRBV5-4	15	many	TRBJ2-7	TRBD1	CASSLGQGGSYEQYF	TGTGCCAGCAGCTTGGGACAGGGGGGGTCCTACGAGCAGTACTTC
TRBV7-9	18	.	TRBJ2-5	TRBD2	CASSFPLRLAGVKETQYF	TGTGCCAGCAGCTTCCCCCTAAGGCTAGCGGGAGTTAAGGAGACCCAGTACTTC
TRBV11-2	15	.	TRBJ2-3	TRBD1	CASSLDRQGTDTQYF	TGTGCCAGCAGCTTAGATAGACAGGGAACAGATACGCAGTATTTT
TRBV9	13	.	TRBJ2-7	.	CASSVAGSYEQYF	TGTGCCAGCAGCGTAGCAGGATCCTACGAGCAGTACTTC
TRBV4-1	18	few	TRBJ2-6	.	CASSQGLPGAAGANVLTF	TGCGCCAGCAGCCAAGGACTCCCGGGGGCGGCTGGGGCCAACGTCCTGACTTTC
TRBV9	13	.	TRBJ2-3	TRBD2	CASSVVGEGLQYF	TGTGCCAGCAGCGTGGTGGGGGAGGGACTGCAGTATTTT
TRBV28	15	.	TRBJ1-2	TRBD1	CASSFRLQGGDGYTF	TGTGCCAGCAGTTTCAGGTTACAGGGGGGCGATGGCTACACCTTC
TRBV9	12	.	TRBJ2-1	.	CASSVEYNEQFF	TGTGCCAGCAGCGTGGAGTACAATGAGCAGTTCTTC
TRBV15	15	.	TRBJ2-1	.	CATSSGPISYNEQFF	TGTGCCACCAGCTCGGGACCAATCTCCTACAATGAGCAGTTCTTC
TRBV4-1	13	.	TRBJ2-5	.	CASSQGVVETQYF	TGCGCCAGCAGCCAGGGGGTAGTGGAGACCCAGTACTTC
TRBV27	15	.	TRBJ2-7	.	CASSRVHGFSYEQYF	TGTGCCAGCAGTAGGGTGCACGGGTTCTCCTACGAGCAGTACTTC
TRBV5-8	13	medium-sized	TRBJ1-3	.	CASSLSRGNTIYF	TGTGCCAGCAGTCTTAGCAGAGGAAACACCATATATTTT
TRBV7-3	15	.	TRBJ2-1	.	CASSLYGGRAIEQFF	TGTGCCAGCAGCTTATACGGAGGGCGCGCCATTGAGCAGTTCTTC
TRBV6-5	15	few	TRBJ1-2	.	CASSYSKGGRDGYTF	TGTGCCAGCAGTTACTCGAAGGGTGGGAGAGATGGCTACACCTTC
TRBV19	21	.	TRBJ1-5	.	CASSIRGLGTTTRYSNQPQHF	TGTGCCAGTAGTATTAGGGGCTTGGGGACGACGACCCGTTATAGCAATCAGCCCCAGCATTTT
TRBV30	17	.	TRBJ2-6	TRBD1	CAWRWRQGVPGANVLTF	TGTGCCTGGAGATGGAGACAGGGGGTCCCTGGGGCCAACGTCCTGACTTTC
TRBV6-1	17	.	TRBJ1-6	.	CASSEASARWGNSPLHF	TGTGCCAGCAGTGAAGCGTCCGCCAGGTGGGGGAACTCACCCCTCCACTTT
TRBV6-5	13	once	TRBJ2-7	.	CASSPVGGYEQYF	TGTGCCAGCAGTCCCGTAGGGGGCTACGAGCAGTACTTC
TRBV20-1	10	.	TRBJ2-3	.	CSASTRTQYF	TGCAGTGCTAGCACTAGAACGCAGTATTTT
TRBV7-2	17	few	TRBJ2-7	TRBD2	CASSTKPPSGLAYEQYF	TGTGCCAGCAGCACAAAACCCCCTAGCGGGCTTGCCTACGAGCAGTACTTC
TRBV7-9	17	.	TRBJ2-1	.	CASSFPGLGMLYNEQFF	TGTGCCAGCAGCTTCCCCGGACTGGGGATGTTATACAATGAGCAGTTCTTC
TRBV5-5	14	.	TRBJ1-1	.	CASSLGDMNTEAFF	TGTGCCAGCAGCTTGGGGGACATGAACACTGAAGCTTTCTTT
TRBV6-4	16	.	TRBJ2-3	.	CASSDSAARSTDTQYF	TGTGCCAGCAGTGACTCAGCGGCAAGGTCCACAGATACGCAGTATTTT
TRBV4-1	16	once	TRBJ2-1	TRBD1	CASSFPQWDRDNEQFF	TGCGCCAGCAGCTTCCCCCAGTGGGACAGAGATAATGAGCAGTTCTTC
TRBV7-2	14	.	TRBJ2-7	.	CATLLRARSYEQYF	TGTGCCACCCTCCTGAGGGCCCGCTCCTACGAGCAGTACTTC
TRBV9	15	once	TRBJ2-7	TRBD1	CASSVEGSQGAKQYF	TGTGCCAGCAGCGTAGAAGGGTCACAGGGGGCGAAGCAGTACTTC
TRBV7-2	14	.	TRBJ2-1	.	CASSPAQEYNEQFF	TGTGCCAGCAGCCCGGCCCAGGAATACAATGAGCAGTTCTTC
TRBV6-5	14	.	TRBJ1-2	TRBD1	CASSELRDRTGRTF	TGTGCCAGCAGTGAGCTGCGAGATCGGACAGGGCGGACCTTC
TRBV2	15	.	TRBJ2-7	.	CASSDVGLKNYEQYF	TGTGCCAGCAGTGACGTGGGCCTCAAAAACTACGAGCAGTACTTC
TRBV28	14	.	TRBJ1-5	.	CASSIQVSNQPQHF	TGTGCCAGCAGTATACAGGTTTCTAATCAGCCCCAGCATTTT
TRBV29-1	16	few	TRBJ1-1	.	CSVVTGNRGSVSEAFF	TGCAGCGTCGTGACAGGTAACAGAGGGTCAGTATCTGAAGCTTTCTTT
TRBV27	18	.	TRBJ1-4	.	CASSLCVTVIDPNEKLFF	TGTGCCAGCAGTTTATGCGTGACAGTGATTGATCCTAATGAAAAACTGTTTTTT
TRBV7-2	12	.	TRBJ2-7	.	CASSLSSYEQYF	TGTGCCAGCAGCCTAAGCTCCTACGAGCAGTACTTC
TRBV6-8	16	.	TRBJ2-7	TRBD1	CASSYSGRGQTYEQYF	TGTGCCAGCAGTTACTCGGGCAGGGGGCAAACCTACGAGCAGTACTTC
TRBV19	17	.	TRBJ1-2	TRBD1	CASTQPGQGTAPYGYTF	TGTGCCAGTACCCAGCCGGGACAGGGAACTGCTCCCTATGGCTACACCTTC
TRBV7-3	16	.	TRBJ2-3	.	CASSLGAVISTDTQYF	TGTGCCAGCAGCTTGGGGGCGGTAATCAGCACAGATACGCAGTATTTT
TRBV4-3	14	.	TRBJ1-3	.	CASSQVISGNTIYF	TGCGCCAGCAGCCAAGTAATTTCTGGAAACACCATATATTTT
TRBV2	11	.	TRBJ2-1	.	CASSLHHEQFF	TGTGCCAGCAGCCTTCACCATGAGCAGTTCTTC
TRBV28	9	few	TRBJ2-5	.	CAVGWTQYF	TGTGCGGTTGGATGGACCCAGTACTTC
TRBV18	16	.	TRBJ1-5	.	CASSPRIRDSNQPQHF	TGTGCCAGCTCACCACGGATCCGGGACAGCAATCAGCCCCAGCATTTT
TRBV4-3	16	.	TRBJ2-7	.	CASSQGPGVGSYEQYF	TGCGCCAGCAGCCAAGGCCCAGGGGTTGGGTCCTACGAGCAGTACTTC
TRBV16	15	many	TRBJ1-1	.	CASSQSPSMNTEAFF	TGTGCCAGCAGCCAATCCCCCTCCATGAACACTGAAGCTTTCTTT
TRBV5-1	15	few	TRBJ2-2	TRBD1	CASRFNTGGHGELFF	TGCGCCAGCAGGTTCAACACAGGGGGCCACGGGGAGCTGTTTTTT
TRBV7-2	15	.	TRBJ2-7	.	CASSLDAGYFYEQYF	TGTGCCAGCAGCTTAGACGCAGGGTACTTCTACGAGCAGTACTTC
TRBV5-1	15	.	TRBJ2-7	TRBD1	CASSLAGQALYEQYF	TGCGCCAGCAGCTTGGCGGGACAGGCCCTCTACGAGCAGTACTTC
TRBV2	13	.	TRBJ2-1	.	CASRTSAGNEQFF	TGTGCCAGCCGGACCTCCGCGGGCAATGAGCAGTTCTTC
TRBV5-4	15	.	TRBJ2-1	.	CASSWYGAPNNEQFF	TGTGCCAGCAGTTGGTACGGGGCCCCTAACAATGAGCAGTTCTTC
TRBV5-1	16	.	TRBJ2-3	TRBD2	CASSLDGTSGTDTQYF	TGCGCCAGCAGCTTAGACGGGACTAGCGGCACAGATACGCAGTATTTT
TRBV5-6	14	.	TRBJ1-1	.	CASSLWGPVTEAFF	TGTGCCAGCAGCTTGTGGGGGCCCGTCACTGAAGCTTTCTTT
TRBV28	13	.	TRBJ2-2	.	CASSLDFTGELFF	TGTGCCAGCAGTCTCGACTTTACCGGGGAGCTGTTTTTT
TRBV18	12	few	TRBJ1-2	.	CASSSGAEGYTF	TGTGCCAGCTCGTCAGGGGCGGAAGGCTACACCTTC